These 27 T cell receptor beta chains came from one sample sequenced in a study of T cells in Graves' hyperthyroidism and ophthalmopathy. Amplified regions were TCR beta CDR3 sequences from RNA transcripts. HTBI primers were the set used in a first-round RT-PCR of the TCR CDR3. Each CDR3 protein gets one entry after TCRdb re-called the multiplex PCR reads with MiXCR. The sample lists hundreds of thousands of distinct CDR3 sequences; around 14% were seen once. Sequenced material: blood. The receptors come from a woman aged 18-30 years with Graves' hyperthyroidism that later progressed to Graves' ophthalmopathy.

V and J are TRBV24-1 and TRBJ2-1, with a possible D match to TRBD1 (6 bases). Germline assignment: CDR1 KGHDR and CDR2 SFDVKD. This CDR3 is 15 amino acids long. V was shortened by 3 bases and J by 2 bases, with 10 bases between the two germline ends. The DNA of the CDR3 is TGTGCCACCAGTGATAGAAAGGGGGCCTACAATGAGCAGTTCTTC. The encoded protein is CATSDRKGAYNEQFF.

This clonotype has ten or more counts. The chain combines TRBV7-8 with TRBJ1-4; 7 bases map to TRBD1. This CDR3 is built from 14 residues. Germline lookup yields CDR1 SGHVS and CDR2 FQNEAQ. The V and J ends lost 4 bases and 8 bases, in that order; junction bases with no gene match: 7. CDR3 amino acids: CASSSRDSREKLFF. As DNA, the CDR3 is TGTGCCAGCAGCTCCCGGGACAGCAGGGAAAAACTGTTTTTT.

In this sample, this clonotype turned up a few times. V is TRBV4-1 and J is TRBJ2-1, with D perhaps matching TRBD1 (6 bases). Trimming removed 1 base at V and 12 bases at J, with 16 bases between. The CDR3 consists of 14 residues. Germline CDR1 is MGHRA and CDR2 is YSYEKL. DNA of the CDR3: TGCGCCAGCAGCCAAGTTAGGGGGATCGATGGGCAGTTCTTC. This sequence encodes CASSQVRGIDGQFF.

This clonotype was detected a few times. The genes are TRBV29-1 and TRBJ2-7, with 7 bases aligning to TRBD1. CDR1 is SQVTM, CDR2 ANQGSEA, per germline. CDR3 length: 13 residues. Trimming at V came to 6 bases and at J to 3 bases, leaving 8 bases not matched to a gene. CDR3 residues: CSVKTGTDYEQYF. The CDR3 DNA is TGCAGCGTAAAGACAGGGACAGACTACGAGCAGTACTTC.

The chain has TRBV28 and TRBJ1-1, with D possibly matching TRBD1 (5 bases). Germline values: CDR1 MDHEN, CDR2 SYDVKM. The CDR3 covers 13 residues. Trimming shortened V by 6 bases and J by 3 bases, and 11 bases separated the two germline ends. CDR3 amino acids: CASRSPGDTEAFF. In DNA form, the CDR3 reads TGTGCCAGCAGGTCACCGGGGGACACTGAAGCTTTCTTT.

The J gene is TRBJ2-7, the V gene TRBV10-3, with D uncertain. V was cut by 2 bases and J by 2 bases, with 4 bases left in between. The CDR3 runs 12 residues. CDR1 is ENHRY and CDR2 is SYGVKD in the germline V gene. CDR3 bases: TGTGCCATCAGTGAGAACCCCTACGAGCAGTACTTC. Encoded protein: CAISENPYEQYF.

This clonotype was observed at least ten times. The chain uses TRBV11-2 and TRBJ2-1, with 12 bases that match TRBD1. V shed 6 bases, J shed 8 bases, and the junction held 5 bases outside the gene matches. Germline V CDR1 and CDR2: SGHAT, FQNNGV. The CDR3 extends over 14 amino acids. The CDR3 coding sequence is TGTGCCAGCAGACCGGGACAGGGGGCCCATGAGCAGTTCTTC. It translates to CASRPGQGAHEQFF.

In its sample, this clonotype was seen many times. The chain links TRBV18 to TRBJ1-1; D gene ambiguous. The CDR3 contains 13 residues. Per the germline V gene, CDR1 is KGHSH and CDR2 is LQKENI. V was shortened by 3 bases and J by 5 bases, with 10 bases between the two germline ends. CDR3 in DNA: TGTGCCAGCTCACCGGATGGAGGAACTGAAGCTTTCTTT. This translates into CASSPDGGTEAFF.

This clonotype was picked up many times. This CDR3 reads CSVQGSVNSPLHF. The CDR3, as DNA: TGCAGTGTACAGGGAAGCGTGAATTCACCCCTCCACTTT. The gene calls are TRBV20-1 and TRBJ1-6; perhaps TRBD1 as D (6 bases). CDR1 is DFQATT and CDR2 is SNEGSKA in the germline V gene (reference sequence). This CDR3 is 13 amino acids long. Trimming took 7 bases from V and 7 from J, leaving 14 bases between them.

This clonotype was found once. In DNA, the CDR3 is TGCAGTGCTAAAACCGGCGGGGGGAACTATGGCTACACCTTC. Its translation is CSAKTGGGNYGYTF. The rearrangement joins TRBV20-1 to TRBJ1-2, with D maybe TRBD1 (5 bases). The V gene lost 4 bases and the J gene lost 2 bases, with 14 bases spanning the gap. The germline gives CDR1 DFQATT, CDR2 SNEGSKA (reference sequence). This CDR3 is 14 amino acids long.

To note about this clonotype: At one end the junction does not follow the germline gene, possibly because of a read error. The chain combines TRBV12-3 or TRBV12-4 with TRBJ2-2; a weak D match, TRBD2 (5 bases). CDR3 length: 13 residues. The CDR3 DNA reads TGTGCCAGCAGTTTAGCGCGAACCGGGGAGCTGCTTTTT. Translating gives CASSLARTGELLF.

Many counts were recorded for this clonotype. The chain recombines TRBV5-1 with TRBJ2-1; 8 nucleotides align to TRBD1. With 4 bases clipped from V and 2 bases from J, the junction kept 2 bases outside the gene matches. This CDR3 is 14 amino acids long. Germline V gene sequence: CDR1 SGHRS, CDR2 YFSETQ. CDR3 DNA: TGCGCCAGCAGCGCGGGACAGGCCTACAATGAGCAGTTCTTC. Translation gives CASSAGQAYNEQFF. Full variable domain (remainder filled in from reference TRBV5-1 and TRBJ2-1): KAGVTQTPRYLIKTRGQQVTLSCSPISGHRSVSWYQQTPGQGLQFLFEYFSETQRNKGNFPGRFSGRQFSNSRSEMNVSTLELGDSALYLCASSAGQAYNEQFFGPGTRLTVL.

This clonotype has ten or more counts. The chain uses TRBV10-3 and TRBJ2-7; D is perhaps TRBD2 (5 bases). CDR3 length: 16 residues. Germline V gives CDR1 ENHRY, CDR2 SYGVKD. Trimming took off 7 bases at V and 0 bases at J, with 19 bases between the two ends. The CDR3 DNA follows: TGTGCCATCATGTCTCGGAGTAGCGCAGGCTCCTACGAGCAGTACTTC. Its translation is CAIMSRSSAGSYEQYF.

The V and J genes are TRBV15 and TRBJ2-1, with TRBD2 matching 11 bases. The germline V gene encodes CDR1 LNHNV and CDR2 YYDKDF (reference sequence). This CDR3 has 19 amino acids. Germline trimming cut 3 bases from V and 9 bases from J; bases unmatched to any gene: 19. The CDR3 spells CATSRPGQGSSGRATEQFF. CDR3 nucleotide sequence: TGTGCCACCAGCAGGCCGGGACAGGGAAGTAGCGGGAGGGCCACTGAGCAGTTCTTC.

The chain couples TRBV6-1 to TRBJ2-1; 7 bases match TRBD2. V shed 6 bases and J 5 bases; nucleotides not matched to a gene: 13. The CDR3 has 16 residues. CDR1 and CDR2 from the germline V gene are MNHNS and SASEGT. CDR3 sequence (DNA): TGTGCCAGCAGCGACCTGGGGCTAGCGGACCACAATGAGCAGTTCTTC. This gives the protein CASSDLGLADHNEQFF.

The table lists this clonotype with many counts. This rearrangement joins TRBV3-1 to TRBJ2-5; D gene uncertain. Trimming pared 3 bases from V and 5 bases from J, leaving 10 bases between. CDR1 is LGHDT, CDR2 YNNKEL, per germline (reference sequence). The CDR3 runs to 13 residues. The CDR3 DNA reads as TGTGCCAGCAGCCATCAACTGGGCGAGACCCAGTACTTC. Protein: CASSHQLGETQYF.

This clonotype was recorded at least ten times. The chain combines TRBV6-1 with TRBJ2-5; TRBD1 matches at 7 bases. Germline CDR1 MNHNS, CDR2 SASEGT. J lost 5 bases, V lost 5 bases, and 5 bases had no gene match. This CDR3 has 13 amino acids. The CDR3 sequence is CASSRQGLETQYF. DNA for the CDR3: TGTGCCAGCAGTCGACAGGGTTTGGAGACCCAGTACTTC.

This clonotype was recorded at least ten times. This rearrangement joins TRBV28 to TRBJ1-1, with D unresolved. Germline loops: CDR1 MDHEN, CDR2 SYDVKM. This CDR3 is built from 12 residues. Trimming pared 6 bases from V and 3 bases from J, leaving 8 bases between. The CDR3 here is CASSRGYTEAFF. The CDR3, as DNA: TGTGCCAGCAGCAGAGGGTACACTGAAGCTTTCTTT.

V and J are TRBV2 and TRBJ2-2; a weak D match, TRBD2 (5 bases). The CDR3 is 12 residues long. V lost 8 bases and J 4 bases, leaving 8 bases between the germline ends. Germline V lookup: CDR1 SNHLY, CDR2 FYNNEI. In DNA form, the CDR3 reads TGTGCCAGCGTGGGGAGCACCGGGGAGCTGTTTTTT. Residues: CASVGSTGELFF. The whole variable domain, remainder taken from reference TRBV2 and TRBJ2-2, is EPEVTQTPSHQVTQMGQEVILRCVPISNHLYFYWYRQILGQKVEFLVSFYNNEISEKSEIFDDQFSVERPDGSNFTLKIRSTKLEDSAMYFCASVGSTGELFFGEGSRLTVL.

In its sample, this clonotype was seen many times. V gene TRBV30 combines with J gene TRBJ1-5; 7 nucleotides match TRBD1. This CDR3 has 13 amino acids. Germline CDR1 reads GTSNPN; CDR2 reads SVGIG (reference sequence). With V trimmed by 5 bases and J by 3 bases, 4 bases remained unmatched. The CDR3 DNA reads as TGTGCCTGGGCGGGACAGTCCAATCAGCCCCAGCATTTT. Translation gives CAWAGQSNQPQHF.

The CDR3 DNA reads TGCGCCAGCAGCCAAGAAGGAAGGGGCAGAAATGGCTACACCTTC. It codes for CASSQEGRGRNGYTF. The genes are TRBV4-1 and TRBJ1-2, with D perhaps matching TRBD1 (5 bases). V was shortened by 0 bases and J by 6 bases, with 14 bases between the two germline ends. CDR1 is MGHRA and CDR2 is YSYEKL in the germline V gene. The CDR3 sequence is 15 residues long.

This clonotype has at least ten counts. The chain links TRBV28 to TRBJ2-5; weak D call: TRBD1 (5 bases). V gave up 7 bases and J gave up 5 bases, with 14 bases separating them. The CDR3 extends over 13 amino acids. Germline CDR1 MDHEN, CDR2 SYDVKM. The CDR3 spells CASNPTVVETQYF. CDR3 bases: TGTGCCAGCAACCCGACAGTTGTGGAGACCCAGTACTTC. Combining the CDR3 with reference TRBV28 and TRBJ2-5 gives the whole variable domain DVKVTQSSRYLVKRTGEKVFLECVQDMDHENMFWYRQDPGLGLRLIYFSYDVKMKEKGDIPEGYSVSREKKERFSLILESASTNQTSMYLCASNPTVVETQYFGPGTRLLVL.

A few counts support this clonotype. The chain is built from TRBV30 and TRBJ2-1; weak D call: TRBD2 (6 bases). The CDR3 has 14 residues. V was pared by 3 bases and J by 3 bases, with 12 bases between. Germline CDR1 is GTSNPN and CDR2 is SVGIG (reference sequence). The CDR3 region is CAWSGGTLYNEQFF. The CDR3 region has the DNA TGTGCCTGGAGCGGCGGGACCCTCTACAATGAGCAGTTCTTC.

At least ten counts were recorded for this clonotype. The V and J genes are TRBV28 and TRBJ2-7; D remains unclear. Trimming took off 2 bases at V and 2 bases at J, with 10 bases between the two ends. The CDR3 extends over 14 amino acids. CDR1 and CDR2 (germline): MDHEN, SYDVKM. The CDR3 loop reads CASSLVLGAYEQYF. CDR3 coding DNA: TGTGCCAGCAGTTTAGTACTTGGTGCCTACGAGCAGTACTTC.

The rearrangement joins TRBV6-1 to TRBJ1-3; D is undetermined. Trimming took 6 bases from V and 0 from J, leaving 12 bases between them. Per germline, CDR1 MNHNS and CDR2 SASEGT. The CDR3 covers 15 residues. The CDR3 region is CASRPQFYSGNTIYF. The CDR3 coding sequence is TGTGCCAGCAGGCCCCAGTTTTACTCTGGAAACACCATATATTTT.

The chain joins TRBV4-1 to TRBJ1-3; D gene uncertain. From germline, CDR1 is MGHRA and CDR2 YSYEKL. This CDR3 comprises 14 residues. The V and J ends lost 0 bases and 7 bases respectively, with 10 bases between them. CDR3 protein: CASSQDAVVNTIYF. CDR3 nucleotide sequence: TGCGCCAGCAGCCAAGATGCAGTCGTGAACACCATATATTTT.

This clonotype appeared many times. V gene TRBV30 combines with J gene TRBJ2-7; 9 nucleotides line up with TRBD2. CDR3 length: 17 amino acids. V gave up 5 bases and J gave up 4 bases; unmatched junction bases: 18. CDR1 and CDR2 from the germline V gene are GTSNPN and SVGIG (reference sequence). CDR3 loop: CAWAGRASSGIKYEQYF. The CDR3 DNA sequence: TGTGCCTGGGCAGGCAGGGCGTCTAGCGGGATAAAGTACGAGCAGTACTTC.